One TCR beta chain is described in this entry. Its antigen is not known. The data originate from a study of graft-versus-host responses after intestinal transplantation. Trimming removed 7 bases at V and 4 bases at J, with 14 bases between. The CDR3 runs to 12 residues. Looked up from germline, CDR1 is SQVTM and CDR2 is ANQGSEA. Here immunoSEQ multiplex PCR was the method, and the copy in TCRdb shows in-frame clones only, minus some. The table lists 120,000 or so clones, about 94% of them singletons. The specimen was unstimulated CD8+ T cells sorted from spleen or lymph node cells, collected before intestinal transplant. The clonotype was recovered from a human donor who received an intestinal transplant. This rearrangement joins TRBV29-1 to TRBJ2-7; D assignment may be TRBD1 or TRBD2 (6 bases each). CDR3 DNA: TGCAGCGCTGAGGAGGGGGGTTACGAGCAGTACTTC. Its translation is CSAEEGGYEQYF.